This T cell receptor beta chain was captured by sequencing in a study of cytomegalovirus exposure and HLA in healthy donors (dated by TCRdb to about 2017). For the wider study: The 700 or so repertoires of the first cohort and the roughly 110 validation repertoires were produced on the same platform, according to a later analysis. The study aimed to test whether signatures of past pathogen exposure could be identified by cataloging public T cell receptors. To predict cytomegalovirus infection status, the study brought together high-throughput TCR immunosequencing, statistical association of individual TCRs with disease status, and machine learning. Besides the first cohort of around 670 subjects, a separate validation cohort made up of over 95 different subjects was used. Here is what the overall study found, with its caveats: While some public TCRs were present in many individuals, most TCR sequences turned up only very rarely across donors. In vitro tests confirmed that a few of the cytomegalovirus-associated TCR beta chains recognize cytomegalovirus antigens. A total of 150 to 200 TCR beta chains were listed by the study as associated with cytomegalovirus. All 130 or so repertoires were used to score co-occurrence in the validation cohort in a later analysis, because that analysis had no HLA typing for the cohort. According to the authors, the approach could potentially be generalized to other disease states and immunological phenotypes. Cytomegalovirus status was reported to be diagnosed by the classifier with high specificity and sensitivity in both the original and validation cohorts. In a later analysis, TCRs clustered in the first cohort were found to also tend to co-occur in the roughly 130 validation repertoires, with approximately 94% of cluster scores above 0.

Trimmed from V: 4 bases; trimmed from J: 3 bases; junction bases lacking a gene match: 8. CDR1 and CDR2 were assigned from the germline V gene (reference sequence) as SGHNT and YYREEE. The CDR3 spans 16 residues, from the cysteine through the phenylalanine. Solely the CDR3 DNA is kept, with 48 bases framed from the first base. The library was generated by the immunoSEQ multiplex PCR assay. The study's own analysis went as follows. To diagnose cytomegalovirus status from the catalog of TCR beta chain sequences, a statistical classification framework was built. The table was pulled from immuneACCESS by TCRdb, which kept in-frame rearrangements only. Such tables lose some clones; where checked, under half of the loss comes from unresolved V genes, and the rest has no known cause. V, J and clone size were drawn from that table, and D and trimming were deduced from the DNA. For this sample the table gives approximately 130,000 clones, of which over 75% were detected only once. Around 1.9% of the sample comes from the top ten.

Notes on this clone: Its antigen is unknown. Base qualities were left out, and no much larger clone turns up one base away.

Separate from the approximately 700-subject first cohort, the validation cohort of roughly 130 subjects was the group to which the donors belonged. The chain is encoded by TRBV5-4 joined to TRBJ2-7, with 12 bases in between that match TRBD2. The sequenced sample was PBMCs. The receptor's source is a woman under 40 in good health and CMV-seronegative. The DNA sequence follows: TGTGCCAGCAGCCTGGGGCTAGCGGGGGGGGGCTACGAGCAGTACTTC. Its protein product is CASSLGLAGGGYEQYF.